This T cell receptor beta chain was recorded in a study of T-cell memory formation after mild COVID-19. Study-wide background: For the most part, TCR clusters were specific to one donor. Study outcomes and limitations: In pre-infection memory, a portion of responding clones appeared, which suggested that cross-reactive memory joined.

The CDR3 has 16 residues. V shed 0 bases and J shed 3 bases, with 9 bases lying between them. CDR1 and CDR2 (germline): LGHNA, YSLEER. This clonotype was seen ten or more times. The antigen remains unidentified. 5'RACE with constant-segment primers yielded barcoded, UMI-tagged TCR alpha and TCR beta cDNA libraries. TCRdb passed the 5' RACE reads through MiXCR, listing each CDR3 protein once. The sample consists of fewer than 150,000 distinct CDR3 sequences, about 14% of them appearing once. The sequence came from an adult woman who had mild COVID-19 (a few samples of this study predate the infection). Cell type and time point are not known. V usage is TRBV4-3 and J usage is TRBJ2-6; D is perhaps TRBD1 (5 bases). Sequenced sample: PBMCs or a T cell subset sorted from them (not recorded which). CDR3 coding DNA: TGCGCCAGCAGCCAAGACAGGGTGGGTGGGGCCAACGTCCTGACTTTC. This translates into CASSQDRVGGANVLTF.